This passage covers 19 T cell receptor beta chains from one sample sequenced in a study of T-cell memory formation after mild COVID-19. TCRdb processed the 5' RACE reads anew with MiXCR; each CDR3 protein has one entry. The table has around 340,000 distinct CDR3 sequences, roughly 21% seen once. Sequencing used PBMCs or a T cell subset sorted from them (not recorded which). The receptors were gathered from an adult woman who had mild COVID-19 (a few samples of this study predate the infection). Cell type and time point are not known.

The V call is TRBV18, the J call TRBJ1-5; D unclear. Between the trimmed V and J ends, which lost 3 bases and 1 base, there was a span of 4 bases. Looked up from germline, CDR1 is KGHSH and CDR2 is LQKENI. The CDR3 has 13 residues. In DNA, the CDR3 is TGTGCCAGCTCACCGGCGAGCAATCAGCCCCAGCATTTT. Translated: CASSPASNQPQHF.

This sequence joins TRBV14 and TRBJ2-3; 7 nucleotides line up with TRBD2. The J segment lost 4 bases and the V segment lost 0 bases, leaving 4 bases of the junction unmatched. This CDR3 region has 15 residues. CDR1 and CDR2 (germline): SGHDN, FVKESK. CDR3 DNA: TGTGCCAGCAGCCAAGATCTGGGAGGGGCAGATACGCAGTATTTT. Translating gives CASSQDLGGADTQYF.

The sample holds a few counts of this clonotype. V and J are TRBV20-1 and TRBJ2-1, with no clear D. Looked up from germline, CDR1 is DFQATT and CDR2 is SNEGSKA (reference sequence). V was trimmed by 6 bases and J by 8 bases, leaving 17 bases between them. This CDR3 has 13 residues. Written as DNA, the CDR3 is TGCAGTGCCACCTCACCAGATTTGGATGAGCAGTTCTTC. Its translation: CSATSPDLDEQFF.

This clonotype appeared many times. The chain uses TRBV7-7 and TRBJ1-6; no reliable D call. V shed 5 bases and J shed 5 bases, with 19 bases lying between them. Germline V lookup: CDR1 SSHAT, CDR2 FNYEAQ (reference sequence). The CDR3 totals 17 residues. The CDR3 DNA sequence: TGTGCCAGCAGCACTCGGACGAGACGCGATAATAATTCACCCCTCCACTTT. Its protein product is CASSTRTRRDNNSPLHF.

This clonotype was detected a few times. The chain employs TRBV4-2 and TRBJ2-3, with D hard to call. The CDR3 extends over 12 amino acids. Trimming took off 2 bases at V and 5 bases at J, with 5 bases between the two ends. Per the germline V gene, CDR1 is LGHNA and CDR2 is YNFKEQ. CDR3 amino acids: CASSQLGDTQYF. The CDR3 DNA reads TGTGCCAGCAGCCAATTGGGAGATACGCAGTATTTT.

There are many counts of this clonotype. This rearrangement joins TRBV12-3 or TRBV12-4 to TRBJ2-2; D is undetermined. This CDR3 comprises 12 residues. V lost 4 bases to trimming and J lost 3 bases, with 3 bases between them. CDR3 residues: CASSSDTGELFF. In DNA form, the CDR3 reads TGTGCCAGCAGTTCCGACACCGGGGAGCTGTTTTTT.

This rearrangement joins TRBV10-3 to TRBJ1-1; 7 bases match TRBD1. The V segment lost 8 bases and the J segment 5 bases; nucleotides outside the gene matches: 8. Germline assignment: CDR1 ENHRY and CDR2 SYGVKD. The CDR3 totals 13 residues. CDR3 nucleotide sequence: TGTGCCATCGGAGGGGGCGCAAGGACTGAAGCTTTCTTT. Its translation is CAIGGGARTEAFF.

CDR3 amino acids: CASSRGHQPYEQYF. The CDR3 coding sequence is TGTGCCAGCTCAAGAGGACATCAGCCTTACGAGCAGTACTTC. The J gene is TRBJ2-7, the V gene TRBV18; tentatively, D is TRBD1 (5 bases). From germline, CDR1 is KGHSH and CDR2 LQKENI. V was trimmed by 5 bases and J by 4 bases, leaving 15 bases between them. The CDR3 has 14 amino acids.

This clonotype was counted a few times. The rearrangement joins TRBV6-5 to TRBJ2-1, with D possibly being TRBD1 (5 bases). The CDR3 length is 13 residues. Germline V gene lookup returns CDR1 MNHEY and CDR2 SVGAGI. V lost 2 bases to trimming and J lost 10 bases, with 12 bases between them. CDR3 sequence: CASSYARTKEQFF. The CDR3 nucleotides are TGTGCCAGCAGTTACGCCCGGACAAAGGAGCAGTTCTTC.

This clonotype was observed a handful of times. This rearrangement joins TRBV7-9 to TRBJ2-5; possible D gene TRBD1, 5 bases. Germline V lookup: CDR1 SEHNR, CDR2 FQNEAQ (reference sequence). With 5 bases removed from V and 2 bases from J, the gap between germline ends came to 12 bases. The CDR3 contains 14 residues. The CDR3: CASSDRTRQETQYF. As DNA, the CDR3 is TGTGCCAGCAGCGACAGAACCCGGCAAGAGACCCAGTACTTC.

This clonotype was recorded at least ten times. This sequence joins TRBV4-2 and TRBJ2-5; D possibly corresponds to TRBD2 (6 bases). Germline V gene lookup returns CDR1 LGHNA and CDR2 YNFKEQ. The CDR3 spans 14 residues. The V end lost 3 bases, the J end lost 5 bases, and 13 bases lay between the germline ends. CDR3 nucleotides: TGTGCCAGCAGCCAGGGGAAAGCGGGCGAGACCCAGTACTTC. Its protein product is CASSQGKAGETQYF.

This clonotype was seen at least ten times. This CDR3 is CASSSGTQYGYTF. The CDR3 nucleotides read TGTGCCAGCAGCTCAGGGACCCAGTATGGCTACACCTTC. This rearrangement joins TRBV7-6 to TRBJ1-2; D might be TRBD1 (5 bases). CDR1 and CDR2 from the germline V gene are SGHVS and FNYEAQ. Trimming took 4 bases from V and 5 from J, leaving 11 bases between them. The CDR3 spans 13 residues.

This sequence joins TRBV7-9 and TRBJ2-1; the D gene is possibly TRBD2 (6 bases). V was clipped by 1 base and J by 10 bases, with 17 bases between them. Germline V gives CDR1 SEHNR, CDR2 FQNEAQ (reference sequence). This CDR3 is built from 15 residues. CDR3 region: CASSLGRGNYEEQFF. Written as DNA, the CDR3 is TGTGCCAGCAGCTTAGGTCGCGGGAACTATGAGGAGCAGTTCTTC.

V usage is TRBV7-9 and J usage is TRBJ1-2; D is unclear. The CDR3 is 12 amino acids. CDR1 SEHNR and CDR2 FQNEAQ come from the germline V gene (reference sequence). V was trimmed by 0 bases and J by 8 bases, leaving 7 bases between them. Here the CDR3 reads CASSLADEGYTF. CDR3 DNA: TGTGCCAGCAGCTTAGCTGATGAGGGCTACACCTTC.

The V and J genes are TRBV2 and TRBJ2-7; D possibly corresponds to TRBD1 (6 bases). This CDR3 spans 15 amino acids. The germline V and J ends were trimmed by 2 bases and 1 base, with 12 bases remaining between them. Germline assignment: CDR1 SNHLY and CDR2 FYNNEI. The CDR3 DNA follows: TGTGCCAGCAGTGAACCAGGGGCCCCTTCCTACGAGCAGTACTTC. Translated: CASSEPGAPSYEQYF.

This clonotype was counted between two and nine times. The V gene is TRBV2, the J gene TRBJ2-2; TRBD2 agrees at 12 bases. This CDR3 region has 16 residues. CDR1 is SNHLY, CDR2 FYNNEI, per germline. Trimming took 3 bases from V and 6 from J; bases not matched to a gene: 5. CDR3 bases: TGTGCCAGCAGTGACCCTAGCGGGAGGGCCCCCGGGGAGCTGTTTTTT. Its protein is CASSDPSGRAPGELFF.

CDR3 loop: CASSYGTSPGEQYF. Here the CDR3 DNA reads TGTGCCAGCAGTTACGGGACCAGCCCCGGCGAGCAGTACTTC. The V and J genes are TRBV12-3 or TRBV12-4 and TRBJ2-7, with D tentatively TRBD1 or TRBD2 (5 bases each). V lost 4 bases to trimming and J lost 6 bases, with 16 bases between them. This CDR3 is 14 amino acids long.

This clonotype has only a few counts. This CDR3 is CSARKLAGSSYEQYF. For the CDR3, the DNA is TGCAGTGCTAGGAAACTAGCGGGAAGCTCCTACGAGCAGTACTTC. This chain links TRBV20-1 with TRBJ2-7, with 10 bases fitting TRBD2. The CDR3 has 15 residues. Trimming cost V 3 bases and J 0 bases; bases outside gene matches: 5. Germline V gives CDR1 DFQATT, CDR2 SNEGSKA (reference sequence).

CDR3 in DNA: TGTGCCAGCAGCTCCCGGGTCCCCTACGAGCAGTACTTC. It codes for CASSSRVPYEQYF. The rearrangement uses TRBV7-2 and TRBJ2-7; no clear D gene. Deletions cut 4 bases from V and 2 bases from J, with 9 bases between. Germline V CDR1 and CDR2: SGHTA, FQGNSA. This CDR3 is built from 13 residues.